These 18 T cell receptor beta chains were all obtained from the same sample, sequenced in a study of shared clonotypes between healthy human individuals. Produced via immunoSEQ multiplex PCR; TCRdb's table is partial and in-frame only. In the table there are 2 million to 2.5 million clones, approximately 95% of which are singletons. Sequenced: naive CD4+ T cells from PBMCs. Regarding subset: CD45RA+ positively selected. Every receptor here comes from a man younger than 30 in good health. Some clones in this sample may be carry-over from other donors' samples.

Points on this clone: This CDR3 is also generated by other DNA sequences in the sample. The chain recombines TRBV15 with TRBJ2-7; D remains ambiguous. V was shortened by 1 base and J by 1 base, with 2 bases between the two germline ends. The CDR3 has 12 residues. Germline V gene sequence: CDR1 LNHNV, CDR2 YYDKDF (reference sequence). CDR3 DNA: TGTGCCACCAGCAGAGGGTCCTACGAGCAGTACTTC. This encodes CATSRGSYEQYF.

The chain is built from TRBV21-1 and TRBJ2-5; the table's D call of TRBD1 was not tested on the DNA. TRBV21-1 is a documented pseudogene. This CDR3 is 16 amino acids long. For the CDR3, the DNA is TGTGCCAGCAGCGGACGCCGGGACAGACTAGAAGAGACCCAGTACTTC. It encodes CASSGRRDRLEETQYF.

Points on this clone: The identical CDR3 is also encoded by other nucleotide sequences in the sample. The chain uses TRBV18 and TRBJ1-1, with 9 bases identical to TRBD1. Germline lookup yields CDR1 KGHSH and CDR2 LQKENI. This CDR3 region has 14 residues. Germline trimming cut 3 bases from V and 5 bases from J; bases unmatched to any gene: 4. For the CDR3, the DNA is TGTGCCAGCTCACCCCTTGACAGGGGGACTGAAGCTTTCTTT. Protein sequence: CASSPLDRGTEAFF. The variable domain in full, completed from reference TRBV18 and TRBJ1-1, reads NAGVMQNPRHLVRRRGQEARLRCSPMKGHSHVYWYRQLPEEGLKFMVYLQKENIIDESGMPKERFSAEFPKEGPSILRIQQVVRGDSAAYFCASSPLDRGTEAFFGQGTRLTVV.

This chain connects TRBV6-1 to TRBJ2-5; no clear D gene. CDR1 and CDR2 from the germline V gene are MNHNS and SASEGT. This CDR3 is built from 15 residues. V shed 4 bases and J shed 1 base, with 13 bases lying between them. Written as DNA, the CDR3 is TGTGCCAGCAGTGCCCAGACAAGGGCCCAAGAGACCCAGTACTTC. Protein sequence: CASSAQTRAQETQYF.

V gene TRBV7-9 combines with J gene TRBJ2-7, with 9 bases matching TRBD2. This CDR3 is built from 15 residues. The germline V gene has CDR1 SEHNR and CDR2 FQNEAQ (reference sequence). Losses at the gene ends were 1 base for V and 5 bases for J; bases not matched to a gene: 6. The CDR3 is CASSLGASGTDEQYF. The CDR3 bases are TGTGCCAGCAGCTTAGGGGCTAGCGGGACTGACGAGCAGTACTTC.

The chain employs TRBV4-2 and TRBJ2-1; D tentatively fits TRBD1 or TRBD2 (5 bases each). V dropped 1 base and J dropped 6 bases, with 25 bases sitting between them. The V gene's germline CDR1 is LGHNA and CDR2 YNFKEQ. This CDR3 spans 19 amino acids. This chain's CDR3 is CASSQAPGRSVQKFNEQFF. The CDR3 bases are TGTGCCAGCAGCCAAGCTCCGGGACGGAGTGTACAAAAATTCAATGAGCAGTTCTTC.

The rearrangement links TRBV28 to TRBJ2-7; the match to TRBD2 covers 11 bases. The CDR3 is made up of 14 amino acids. Losses at the gene ends were 10 bases for V and 2 bases for J; bases not matched to a gene: 7. The germline CDR1 and CDR2 sequences are MDHEN and SYDVKM. The CDR3 DNA sequence: TGTGCCACCGGAGTAGCGGGAGGGACCTACGAGCAGTACTTC. Its translation is CATGVAGGTYEQYF.

The chain joins TRBV28 to TRBJ2-7; 9 bases map to TRBD1. This CDR3 region has 15 residues. Germline loops: CDR1 MDHEN, CDR2 SYDVKM. The trim removed 4 bases at V and 4 bases at J, leaving 8 bases unmatched. CDR3 coding DNA: TGTGCCAGCAGTTCGACCGGACAGGGGCGTTACGAGCAGTACTTC. This translates into CASSSTGQGRYEQYF.

Points on this clone: The same CDR3 arises from other DNA sequences in this sample as well. This chain joins TRBV18 and TRBJ1-3; unclear D gene. This CDR3 has 14 amino acids. V was cut by 3 bases and J by 0 bases, with 6 bases left in between. Per the germline V gene, CDR1 is KGHSH and CDR2 is LQKENI. The CDR3 sequence is CASSPASSGNTIYF. DNA for the CDR3: TGTGCCAGCTCACCGGCCAGCTCTGGAAACACCATATATTTT.

V is TRBV19 and J is TRBJ2-2; 11 positions match TRBD2. The junction had 4 bases not matched to a gene; V was cut back by 5 bases and J by 2 bases. This CDR3 region has 16 residues. CDR1 LNHDA and CDR2 SQIVND come from the germline V gene (reference sequence). The CDR3 protein is CASSAGTSGNTGELFF. The CDR3 DNA reads TGTGCCAGTAGTGCCGGGACTAGCGGCAACACCGGGGAGCTGTTTTTT.

This sequence joins TRBV6-6 and TRBJ2-7; D not resolved. This CDR3 is built from 14 residues. Germline V gene lookup returns CDR1 MNHNY and CDR2 SVGAGI (reference sequence). Trimming stripped 0 bases from V and 3 bases from J, with 9 bases between. In DNA, the CDR3 is TGTGCCAGCAGTTACTCGAAGGGCAGCTACGAGCAGTACTTC. This encodes CASSYSKGSYEQYF.

This clone was counted a single time. This chain connects TRBV11-2 to TRBJ2-1; 10 bases agree with TRBD2. This CDR3 is built from 16 residues. Germline CDR1 is SGHAT and CDR2 is FQNNGV. V lost 5 bases, J lost 4 bases, and 8 bases stayed unmatched. In DNA form, the CDR3 reads TGTGCCAGCAGCCCCGGGGGTAGCGGGGGGTACAATGAGCAGTTCTTC. Its protein is CASSPGGSGGYNEQFF.

This rearrangement joins TRBV7-8 to TRBJ1-2; a weak D match, TRBD1 (5 bases). Germline CDR1 reads SGHVS; CDR2 reads FQNEAQ. This CDR3 is 16 amino acids long. Trimming took off 5 bases at V and 4 bases at J, with 20 bases between the two ends. CDR3 sequence (DNA): TGTGCCAGCAGCGCACCCGTCGGACGGGGGTTCTATGGCTACACCTTC. Its translation: CASSAPVGRGFYGYTF.

This sequence joins TRBV5-5 and TRBJ1-1; D gene unclear. Germline CDR1 SGHKS, CDR2 YYEKEE (reference sequence). The CDR3 runs 16 residues. V dropped 4 bases and J dropped 1 base, with 17 bases sitting between them. The CDR3 sequence is CASSRLGVRGNTEAFF. CDR3 nucleotide sequence: TGTGCCAGCAGCCGCCTGGGAGTTCGGGGGAACACTGAAGCTTTCTTT.

V and J are TRBV7-8 and TRBJ2-1; the match to TRBD2 covers 11 bases. Germline assignment: CDR1 SGHVS and CDR2 FQNEAQ. V dropped 10 bases and J dropped 4; count of bases not matched to a gene: 9. The CDR3 loop spans 15 amino acids. DNA of the CDR3: TGTGCCACAGGCGCCGGGACTAGCGGTTACAATGAGCAGTTCTTC. Translated, it gives CATGAGTSGYNEQFF.

The V call is TRBV4-1, the J call TRBJ1-5; D might be TRBD1 (5 bases). The V gene lost 0 bases and the J gene lost 7 bases, with 19 bases spanning the gap. The CDR3 spans 17 residues. CDR1 MGHRA and CDR2 YSYEKL come from the germline V gene. Written as DNA, the CDR3 is TGCGCCAGCAGCCAAGATGGGGGTCTGGGGGTCGGACAGCCCCAGCATTTT. Encoded protein: CASSQDGGLGVGQPQHF.

V and J are TRBV2 and TRBJ2-1; no clear D. This CDR3 is built from 15 residues. The V and J ends lost 2 bases and 3 bases respectively, with 11 bases between them. Germline V gives CDR1 SNHLY, CDR2 FYNNEI. The CDR3 DNA reads TGTGCCAGCAGTGAACTCCCCCCGGGCTACAATGAGCAGTTCTTC. It translates to CASSELPPGYNEQFF.

The rearrangement joins TRBV2 to TRBJ2-7, with 11 bases identical to TRBD2. The germline V gene has CDR1 SNHLY and CDR2 FYNNEI. This CDR3 spans 16 amino acids. V shed 0 bases and J 5 bases; nucleotides not matched to a gene: 6. CDR3 residues: CASSEAATSGNDEQYF. CDR3 DNA: TGTGCCAGCAGTGAAGCAGCGACTAGCGGGAACGACGAGCAGTACTTC.